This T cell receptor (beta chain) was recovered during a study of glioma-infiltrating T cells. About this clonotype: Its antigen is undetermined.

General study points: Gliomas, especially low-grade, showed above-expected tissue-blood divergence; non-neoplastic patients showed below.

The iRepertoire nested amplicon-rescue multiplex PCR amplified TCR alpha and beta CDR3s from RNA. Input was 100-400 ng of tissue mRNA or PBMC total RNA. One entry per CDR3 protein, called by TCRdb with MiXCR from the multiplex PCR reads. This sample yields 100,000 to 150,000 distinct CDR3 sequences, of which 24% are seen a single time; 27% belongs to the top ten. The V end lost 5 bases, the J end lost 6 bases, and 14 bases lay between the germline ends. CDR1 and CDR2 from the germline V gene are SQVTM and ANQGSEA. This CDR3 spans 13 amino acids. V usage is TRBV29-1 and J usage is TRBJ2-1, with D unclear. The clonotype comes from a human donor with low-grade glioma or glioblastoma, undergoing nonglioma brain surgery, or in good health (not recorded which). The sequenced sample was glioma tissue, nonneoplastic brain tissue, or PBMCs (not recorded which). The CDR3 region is CSVITRTPNEQFF. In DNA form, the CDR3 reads TGCAGCGTTATCACGCGTACTCCCAATGAGCAGTTCTTC.